The 32 T cell receptor beta chains below were found in one sample sequenced in a study of T cell clones after liver transplantation. Sequencing was performed with immunoSEQ multiplex PCR; in TCRdb, only in-frame clones are kept and a portion is missing. The table lists roughly 15,000 clones, 82% of them singletons. The sequencing used CD8+ T cells from blood, collected around 4 years after liver transplant. These receptor sequences come from a human patient who received a liver transplant. Some T cells may be provided by the graft donor.

The V and J genes are TRBV25-1 and TRBJ1-3; D is uncertain. Looked up from germline, CDR1 is MGHDK and CDR2 is SYGVNS. The CDR3 sequence is 15 residues long. V was trimmed by 4 bases and J by 3 bases, leaving 13 bases between them. The CDR3 nucleotides read TGTGCCAGCAGTGCAGTCACGGGATATGGAAACACCATATATTTT. Amino acids: CASSAVTGYGNTIYF.

This clone turned up a few times. This likely reflects a read error, since a far larger clone is one base away. Other DNA variants within this sample encode the same CDR3. The chain carries TRBV5-4 and TRBJ2-3; 11 bases agree with TRBD2. CDR1 SGHNT and CDR2 YYREEE come from the germline V gene (reference sequence). Trimming took 4 bases from V and 4 from J; bases not matched to a gene: 14. The CDR3 is made up of 18 amino acids. CDR3 coding DNA: TGTGCCAGCAGCCAAGATATAGCGGGGGGGCTTTTATCAGATACGCAGTATTTT. Its translation is CASSQDIAGGLLSDTQYF.

The chain joins TRBV7-2 to TRBJ2-5; 9 nucleotides match TRBD2. This CDR3 has 15 residues. V shed 3 bases, J shed 3 bases, and the junction held 5 bases outside the gene matches. Germline V gene sequence: CDR1 SGHTA, CDR2 FQGNSA. In DNA, the CDR3 is TGTGCCAGCAGCTTTGGCGGGGGGGCCGAAGAGACCCAGTACTTC. As protein: CASSFGGGAEETQYF. The whole variable domain, filled in from reference TRBV7-2 and TRBJ2-5, reads GAGVSQSPSNKVTEKGKDVELRCDPISGHTALYWYRQSLGQGLEFLIYFQGNSAPDKSGLPSDRFSAERTGGSVSTLTIQRTQQEDSAVYLCASSFGGGAEETQYFGPGTRLLVL.

The chain combines TRBV28 with TRBJ2-7; 10 bases map to TRBD2. This CDR3 contains 18 residues. Germline CDR1 MDHEN, CDR2 SYDVKM. Trimming took 5 bases from V and 6 from J; bases not matched to a gene: 19. The DNA of the CDR3 is TGTGCCAGCAGTAGAGGTCTAGCGGGAGCGCCCTACCAGATCGAGCAGTACTTC. Its translation is CASSRGLAGAPYQIEQYF.

This chain joins TRBV27 and TRBJ2-3, with a tentative D call TRBD1 (5 bases). Germline V lookup: CDR1 MNHEY, CDR2 SMNVEV (reference sequence). V was cut by 2 bases and J by 6 bases, with 12 bases left in between. The CDR3 consists of 14 residues. The CDR3 here is CASSLETAGDTQYF. The CDR3 coding sequence is TGTGCCAGCAGTTTAGAGACAGCAGGGGATACGCAGTATTTT.

The genes are TRBV27 and TRBJ2-1; 8 bases line up with TRBD2. V gave up 3 bases and J gave up 16 bases; unmatched junction bases: 14. The CDR3 is 14 amino acids. Germline CDR1 MNHEY, CDR2 SMNVEV (reference sequence). The CDR3 loop reads CASSFESGRYLLFF. The CDR3 DNA follows: TGTGCCAGCAGTTTCGAAAGCGGGAGATACTTATTATTCTTC.

The chain is built from TRBV7-2 and TRBJ2-7; perhaps TRBD1 as D (5 bases). The CDR3 sequence is 13 residues long. Germline V gene data show CDR1 as SGHTA and CDR2 as FQGNSA. Between the trimmed V and J ends, which lost 7 bases and 4 bases, there was a span of 14 bases. This CDR3 is CASKGDKVYEQYF. CDR3 DNA: TGTGCCAGCAAAGGGGATAAGGTATACGAGCAGTACTTC.

The V call is TRBV19, the J call TRBJ2-2; no reliable D call. CDR1 LNHDA and CDR2 SQIVND come from the germline V gene (reference sequence). The CDR3 is 15 residues long. V lost 4 bases and J lost 5, with 14 bases in between. CDR3 loop: CASSTPTGTTGELFF. In nucleotides, the CDR3 is TGTGCCAGTAGTACCCCAACTGGAACTACCGGGGAGCTGTTTTTT.

The chain combines TRBV27 with TRBJ2-1, with a tentative D call TRBD2 (6 bases). CDR1 MNHEY and CDR2 SMNVEV come from the germline V gene (reference sequence). The CDR3 is 15 residues long. Trimming pared 0 bases from V and 9 bases from J, leaving 15 bases between. The CDR3 spells CASSLSGTQAIEQFF. CDR3 coding DNA: TGTGCCAGCAGTTTATCCGGGACTCAGGCAATTGAGCAGTTCTTC.

J is TRBJ2-3 and V is TRBV5-4; D is ambiguous. CDR1 is SGHNT and CDR2 is YYREEE in the germline V gene (reference sequence). The CDR3 loop spans 11 amino acids. Trimming left V 2 bases short and J 6 bases short, with 4 bases between. The CDR3 is CASSFGDTQYF. In DNA form, the CDR3 reads TGTGCCAGCAGCTTCGGGGATACGCAGTATTTT.

The CDR3 nucleotides are TGTGCCAGTTCAGGGGGAGGAGGCACCGGGGAGCTGTTTTTT. It is translated as CASSGGGGTGELFF. The chain combines TRBV6-4 with TRBJ2-2; the D gene is possibly TRBD1 (7 bases). The CDR3 is 14 amino acids. Germline V lookup: CDR1 MRHNA, CDR2 SNTAGT. The V gene lost 9 bases and the J gene lost 4 bases, with 15 bases spanning the gap.

The V call is TRBV7-3, the J call TRBJ2-5; 10 bases line up with TRBD2. V shed 3 bases, J shed 2 bases, and the junction held 3 bases outside the gene matches. There are 15 residues in the CDR3. CDR1 and CDR2 (germline): SGHTA, FQGTGA. This CDR3 is CASSFGLADQETQYF. CDR3 bases: TGTGCCAGCAGCTTCGGACTAGCGGATCAAGAGACCCAGTACTTC.

The chain recombines TRBV2 with TRBJ2-1; tentative D call: TRBD1 (6 bases). Germline V gene sequence: CDR1 SNHLY, CDR2 FYNNEI. This CDR3 contains 16 residues. The V gene lost 1 base and the J gene lost 8 bases, with 18 bases spanning the gap. CDR3 nucleotide sequence: TGTGCCAGCAGTGAAGGTGGTCAGGGGTTTTCAGATGAGCAGTTCTTC. It codes for CASSEGGQGFSDEQFF. The full variable domain, its missing parts supplied by reference TRBV2 and TRBJ2-1, is EPEVTQTPSHQVTQMGQEVILRCVPISNHLYFYWYRQILGQKVEFLVSFYNNEISEKSEIFDDQFSVERPDGSNFTLKIRSTKLEDSAMYFCASSEGGQGFSDEQFFGPGTRLTVL.

This clone ranks as medium-sized. This chain joins TRBV4-1 and TRBJ2-5, with 7 positions matching TRBD2. V lost 4 bases to trimming and J lost 0 bases; unmatched junction nucleotides: 8. CDR3 length: 16 amino acids. From germline, CDR1 is MGHRA and CDR2 YSYEKL. CDR3 coding DNA: TGCGCCAGCAGCCCCTCGGGTGGGGGGGACCAAGAGACCCAGTACTTC. This translates into CASSPSGGGDQETQYF.

The rearrangement joins TRBV5-4 to TRBJ1-1; 8 bases match TRBD1. The V gene end was trimmed by 4 bases and the J gene end by 3 bases; junction bases not matched to a gene: 8. Germline CDR1 reads SGHNT; CDR2 reads YYREEE (reference sequence). The CDR3 loop spans 15 amino acids. The CDR3 is CASSGQGLGDTEAFF. CDR3 sequence (DNA): TGTGCCAGCAGCGGACAGGGTTTGGGGGACACTGAAGCTTTCTTT.

This chain links TRBV7-2 with TRBJ2-5; no reliable D call. Germline-derived CDR1 and CDR2 are SGHTA and FQGNSA. Trimming removed 1 base from V and 1 base from J, with 7 bases in between. CDR3 length equals 14 residues. Written as DNA, the CDR3 is TGTGCCAGCAGCTTAGGGAGCCTCCAAGAGACCCAGTACTTC. Translation gives CASSLGSLQETQYF.

The chain links TRBV4-3 to TRBJ1-3, with a possible D match to TRBD1 (5 bases). Trimming removed 0 bases from V and 5 bases from J, with 11 bases in between. Germline V CDR1 and CDR2: LGHNA, YSLEER. The CDR3 has 15 residues. CDR3 nucleotides: TGCGCCAGCAGCCAAGATAGGGCAGGGAGAAACACCATATATTTT. As protein: CASSQDRAGRNTIYF.

The genes are TRBV11-1 and TRBJ1-1; D is unclear. Germline lookup yields CDR1 SGHAT and CDR2 FQDESV (reference sequence). CDR3 length equals 14 residues. The V end lost 0 bases, the J end lost 4 bases, and 9 bases lay between the germline ends. In DNA, the CDR3 is TGTGCCAGCAGCTTAGCGTTCCAAGGCACTGAAGCTTTCTTT. Residues: CASSLAFQGTEAFF.

This clone was found once. V and J are TRBV11-2 and TRBJ2-4, with D unclear. This CDR3 has 15 residues. V was pared by 5 bases and J by 3 bases, with 14 bases between. Germline loops: CDR1 SGHAT, CDR2 FQNNGV. CDR3 sequence: CASSHALDGKNIQYF. The CDR3 region has the DNA TGTGCCAGCAGCCATGCCCTCGACGGCAAAAACATTCAGTACTTC.

CDR3 region: CASSPARGSGTPYEQYF. In nucleotides, the CDR3 is TGTGCCAGCAGCCCAGCCCGAGGTAGCGGGACCCCCTACGAGCAGTACTTC. The chain links TRBV7-9 to TRBJ2-7, with 8 bases aligning to TRBD2. Germline loops: CDR1 SEHNR, CDR2 FQNEAQ (reference sequence). V lost 5 bases to trimming and J lost 2 bases; unmatched junction nucleotides: 14. The CDR3 extends over 17 amino acids.

The V and J genes are TRBV27 and TRBJ1-1; the D gene is possibly TRBD1 (6 bases). V was clipped by 0 bases and J by 4 bases, with 12 bases between them. The CDR3 extends over 15 amino acids. CDR1 is MNHEY, CDR2 SMNVEV, per germline (reference sequence). The CDR3 is CASSLSWGLGTEAFF. The CDR3 region has the DNA TGTGCCAGCAGTTTATCGTGGGGGCTGGGCACTGAAGCTTTCTTT.

The gene calls are TRBV6-4 and TRBJ1-2; 8 bases map to TRBD1. Per the germline V gene, CDR1 is MRHNA and CDR2 is SNTAGT. V lost 5 bases and J lost 4; bases outside the gene matches: 3. The CDR3 is 13 residues long. Here the CDR3 reads CASSPGTGYGYTF. The CDR3 DNA reads TGTGCCAGCAGTCCTGGGACAGGCTATGGCTACACCTTC.

This clone was counted only a few times. The V gene is TRBV4-3, the J gene TRBJ1-3; tentatively, D is TRBD1 (5 bases). The V end was cut by 0 bases, the J end by 0 bases, with 9 bases between. From germline, CDR1 is LGHNA and CDR2 YSLEER. The CDR3 runs 16 residues. The CDR3 spells CASSQDSRASGNTIYF. CDR3 sequence (DNA): TGCGCCAGCAGCCAAGATAGCAGGGCCTCTGGAAACACCATATATTTT.

The chain couples TRBV5-1 to TRBJ2-1, with 7 bases identical to TRBD2. Trimming cost V 2 bases and J 2 bases; bases outside gene matches: 4. The CDR3 runs to 15 residues. Germline V gives CDR1 SGHRS, CDR2 YFSETQ. This chain's CDR3 is CASSFTGGTYNEQFF. Here the CDR3 DNA reads TGCGCCAGCAGCTTTACCGGGGGGACCTACAATGAGCAGTTCTTC.

The chain combines TRBV4-2 with TRBJ2-7; 7 bases line up with TRBD2. The trim removed 5 bases at V and 3 bases at J, leaving 10 bases unmatched. Germline V gives CDR1 LGHNA, CDR2 YNFKEQ. CDR3 size: 15 residues. CDR3 residues: CASSYEGLEYYEQYF. DNA for the CDR3: TGTGCCAGCAGCTACGAAGGACTAGAATACTACGAGCAGTACTTC.

The table lists this clone with a count of one. The chain employs TRBV2 and TRBJ1-5; no clear D. CDR1 is SNHLY and CDR2 is FYNNEI in the germline V gene. V lost 6 bases, J lost 0 bases, and 12 bases lay in between. This CDR3 spans 15 amino acids. This CDR3 is CASRREFFSNQPQHF. CDR3 coding DNA: TGTGCCAGCAGACGGGAGTTCTTTAGCAATCAGCCCCAGCATTTT.

In its sample, this clone was seen a few times. The V and J genes are TRBV6-1 and TRBJ2-2; D unresolved. Germline V gene data show CDR1 as MNHNS and CDR2 as SASEGT. CDR3 size: 11 residues. The V end lost 7 bases, the J end lost 5 bases, and 5 bases lay between the germline ends. CDR3 in amino acids: CASTPTGELFF. The CDR3 DNA reads TGTGCCAGCACGCCTACCGGGGAGCTGTTTTTT.

The chain has TRBV6-1 and TRBJ1-1; D call uncertain. V was cut by 2 bases and J by 6 bases, with 22 bases left in between. The CDR3 sequence is 17 residues long. CDR1 MNHNS and CDR2 SASEGT come from the germline V gene. CDR3 residues: CASSENQEGPAFAEAFF. CDR3 DNA sequence: TGTGCCAGCAGTGAAAATCAGGAGGGTCCTGCATTCGCTGAAGCTTTCTTT.

The V gene is TRBV27, the J gene TRBJ2-5, with TRBD2 matching over 14 bases. CDR1 and CDR2 (germline): MNHEY, SMNVEV (reference sequence). Germline trimming cut 5 bases from V and 5 bases from J; bases unmatched to any gene: 4. CDR3 length: 15 residues. CDR3 sequence reads: CASSQGLAGVETQYF. The CDR3 coding sequence is TGTGCCAGCAGTCAGGGACTAGCGGGGGTTGAGACCCAGTACTTC.

The rearrangement uses TRBV15 and TRBJ2-5; 9 nucleotides align to TRBD2. The CDR3 is 14 residues long. CDR1 is LNHNV, CDR2 YYDKDF, per germline (reference sequence). After removal of 5 bases from V and 2 bases from J, the junction contained 3 bases not matched to a gene. The CDR3 DNA sequence: TGTGCCACCAGCCCTAGCGGGGCTCAAGAGACCCAGTACTTC. Its translation: CATSPSGAQETQYF.

The chain recombines TRBV7-6 with TRBJ2-6; 9 bases map to TRBD1. The CDR3 covers 20 residues. With 0 bases clipped from V and 0 bases from J, the junction kept 9 bases outside the gene matches. Germline CDR1 and CDR2: SGHVS and FNYEAQ. The DNA of the CDR3 is TGTGCCAGCAGCTTAGCGCTGGGGGACAGGGACATCTCTGGGGCCAACGTCCTGACTTTC. Encoded protein: CASSLALGDRDISGANVLTF. Supplemented by reference TRBV7-6 and TRBJ2-6, the full variable domain reads GAGVSQSPRYKVTKRGQDVALRCDPISGHVSLYWYRQALGQGPEFLTYFNYEAQQDKSGLPNDRFSAERPEGSISTLTIQRTEQRDSAMYRCASSLALGDRDISGANVLTFGAGSRLTVL.

The chain carries TRBV29-1 and TRBJ1-5; TRBD1 agrees at 9 bases. Germline V gives CDR1 SQVTM, CDR2 ANQGSEA. The CDR3 consists of 14 residues. With V trimmed by 4 bases and J by 6 bases, 7 bases remained unmatched. The CDR3 spells CSVVLGQGGQPQHF. The CDR3 DNA sequence: TGCAGCGTTGTTCTGGGACAGGGAGGTCAGCCCCAGCATTTT. Full variable domain (remainder filled in from reference TRBV29-1 and TRBJ1-5): SAVISQKPSRDICQRGTSLTIQCQVDSQVTMMFWYRQQPGQSLTLIATANQGSEATYESGFVIDKFPISRPNLTFSTLTVSNMSPEDSSIYLCSVVLGQGGQPQHFGDGTRLSIL.